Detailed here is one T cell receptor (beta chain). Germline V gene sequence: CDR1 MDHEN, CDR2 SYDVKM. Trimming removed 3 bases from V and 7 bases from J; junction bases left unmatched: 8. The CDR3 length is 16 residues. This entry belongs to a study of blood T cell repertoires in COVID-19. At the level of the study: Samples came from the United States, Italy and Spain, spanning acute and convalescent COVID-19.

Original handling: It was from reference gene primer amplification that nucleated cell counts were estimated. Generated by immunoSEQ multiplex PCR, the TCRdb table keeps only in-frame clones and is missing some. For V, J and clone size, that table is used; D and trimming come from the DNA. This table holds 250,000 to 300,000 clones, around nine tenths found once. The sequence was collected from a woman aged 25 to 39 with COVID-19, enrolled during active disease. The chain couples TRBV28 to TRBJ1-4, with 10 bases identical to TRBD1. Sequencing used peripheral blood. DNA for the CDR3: TGTGCCAGCAGTTTTGGGACAGGGGAATGGGGTGAAAAACTGTTTTTT. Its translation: CASSFGTGEWGEKLFF.